This T cell receptor (beta chain) was obtained from a study of a mutant IDH1 vaccine in newly diagnosed glioma. Across the study: Before enrollment, patients got radiotherapy alone, temozolomide alone, or mostly the combination.

Stated time point: baseline, week 1 (first vaccination visit). The sample's treatment: pre-vaccination baseline after standard-of-care therapy. Each donor presented with a new WHO grade 3 or 4 astrocytoma that tested IDH1-mutant and showed ATRX loss. The protocol was immunoSEQ multiplex PCR, while the TCRdb copy is restricted to in-frame clones and leaves out a portion. The data contain under 35,000 clones, almost 85% of them singletons. Germline V gene lookup returns CDR1 MDHEN and CDR2 SYDVKM. Trimming pared 3 bases from V and 5 bases from J, leaving 14 bases between. This CDR3 has 15 residues. Here the sequenced sample was PBMCs, taken from a glioma patient treated with radiotherapy, temozolomide or both. The V and J genes are TRBV28 and TRBJ2-4; the D gene is possibly TRBD2 (7 bases). This clonotype was obtained from a man aged 25 to 40 with glioma. The CDR3 region has the DNA TGTGCCAGCAGTTTGGCGGGGGAGGGGGAAAACATTCAGTACTTC. Translating it yields CASSLAGEGENIQYF.